A single sample is the source of the 28 T cell receptor beta chains below, sequenced in a study of T-cell reconstitution after alpha-beta-depleted transplantation in children. Unique molecular identifiers were incorporated when the TCRbeta library was constructed. TCRdb processed the PCR reads anew with MiXCR; each CDR3 protein has one entry. The sample has about 420,000 distinct CDR3 sequences, about 16% seen once. The sample in question was PBMCs, mostly from graft donor cells, obtained 360 days after TCRalphabeta/CD19-depleted stem cell transplant. The receptors originated from a boy in the first two years of life who had a stem cell transplant for Wiskott-Aldrich syndrome, so the T cells may come from the graft donor.

This clonotype was observed a few times. The chain combines TRBV10-1 with TRBJ2-1, with D unclear. CDR1 and CDR2 (germline): WNHNN, SYGVQD (reference sequence). The CDR3 has 12 amino acids. Trimming removed 5 bases from V and 5 bases from J, with 7 bases in between. The CDR3 protein is CASSHQHNEQFF. The CDR3 DNA follows: TGCGCCAGCAGTCACCAGCACAATGAGCAGTTCTTC.

This clonotype appeared many times. The rearrangement uses TRBV24-1 and TRBJ2-7, with D perhaps given as TRBD1 or TRBD2 (5 bases each). The germline CDR1 and CDR2 sequences are KGHDR and SFDVKD. CDR3 length: 14 amino acids. The V end lost 6 bases, the J end lost 2 bases, and 13 bases lay between the germline ends. CDR3 coding DNA: TGTGCCACCAGTTCCGGGACCCGCCCCTACGAGCAGTACTTC. Translated, it gives CATSSGTRPYEQYF.

This rearrangement joins TRBV5-1 to TRBJ2-7; D possibly uses TRBD1 or TRBD2 (7 bases each). Per the germline V gene, CDR1 is SGHRS and CDR2 is YFSETQ. Trimming took off 2 bases at V and 6 bases at J, with 21 bases between the two ends. The length of the CDR3 is 16 residues. The CDR3 region is CASSLPGGEALGEQYF. CDR3 bases: TGCGCCAGCAGCTTACCAGGGGGGGAGGCTTTGGGCGAGCAGTACTTC.

V usage is TRBV27 and J usage is TRBJ2-7; no definite D call. The CDR3 contains 13 residues. The V gene lost 5 bases and the J gene lost 2 bases, with 10 bases spanning the gap. Germline-derived CDR1 and CDR2 are MNHEY and SMNVEV (reference sequence). The CDR3 DNA is TGTGCCAGCAGTCCGCATGGCGCCTACGAGCAGTACTTC. Translating gives CASSPHGAYEQYF.

V gene TRBV25-1 combines with J gene TRBJ2-2; the D is unclear. CDR3 length: 13 amino acids. V lost 0 bases, J lost 7 bases, and 6 bases lay in between. Per germline, CDR1 MGHDK and CDR2 SYGVNS. CDR3 sequence reads: CASSEYPDGELFF. The DNA of the CDR3 is TGTGCCAGCAGTGAATATCCGGACGGGGAGCTGTTTTTT.

The gene calls are TRBV7-2 and TRBJ2-1; 14 bases align to TRBD2. This CDR3 has 16 residues. Germline CDR1 and CDR2: SGHTA and FQGNSA. Trimming at V came to 1 base and at J to 7 bases, leaving 3 bases not matched to a gene. CDR3 loop: CASSLVGTSGSNEQFF. CDR3 nucleotides: TGTGCCAGCAGCTTAGTGGGGACTAGCGGGAGTAATGAGCAGTTCTTC.

This clonotype was detected only a few times. This sequence joins TRBV20-1 and TRBJ2-3; D call uncertain. CDR3 length equals 15 residues. Between the trimmed V and J ends, which lost 3 bases and 1 base, there was a span of 14 bases. Germline CDR1 DFQATT, CDR2 SNEGSKA (reference sequence). The CDR3 nucleotides are TGCAGTGCTAGCCCCCCGAGGCTCGGCACAGATACGCAGTATTTT. Protein product: CSASPPRLGTDTQYF.

V is TRBV20-1 and J is TRBJ2-7, with D possibly TRBD2 on 6 matching bases. The germline V gene has CDR1 DFQATT and CDR2 SNEGSKA (reference sequence). V was trimmed by 5 bases and J by 2 bases, leaving 16 bases between them. The CDR3 extends over 14 amino acids. CDR3 loop: CSAAPTGEPYEQYF. The DNA of the CDR3 is TGCAGTGCTGCCCCAACGGGAGAACCCTACGAGCAGTACTTC.

V is TRBV12-3 or TRBV12-4 and J is TRBJ2-4; D remains ambiguous. The ends were cut back, 6 bases at V and 0 bases at J, with 15 bases in the middle. The CDR3 is made up of 16 amino acids. The CDR3 DNA is TGTGCCAGCAGGGCTAAGATTCACTTAGCCAAAAACATTCAGTACTTC. This codes for CASRAKIHLAKNIQYF.

This clonotype was counted a few times. This chain uses TRBV12-3 or TRBV12-4 with TRBJ1-2, with 7 nucleotides matching TRBD1. Losses at the gene ends were 4 bases for V and 4 bases for J; bases not matched to a gene: 12. The CDR3 is 16 amino acids. The CDR3 nucleotides are TGTGCCAGCAGTTCGAACGATCCCCAGGGGGTCTATGGCTACACCTTC. Protein sequence: CASSSNDPQGVYGYTF.

This clonotype has just a few counts. The rearrangement uses TRBV28 and TRBJ1-1; D is perhaps TRBD1 (5 bases). This CDR3 is built from 15 residues. V lost 4 bases and J 1 base, leaving 13 bases between the germline ends. Germline CDR1 and CDR2: MDHEN and SYDVKM. CDR3 bases: TGTGCCAGCAGTTCCCTGGTGGGGGGGAACACTGAAGCTTTCTTT. Amino acid sequence: CASSSLVGGNTEAFF. Filled out from reference TRBV28 and TRBJ1-1, the complete variable domain reads DVKVTQSSRYLVKRTGEKVFLECVQDMDHENMFWYRQDPGLGLRLIYFSYDVKMKEKGDIPEGYSVSREKKERFSLILESASTNQTSMYLCASSSLVGGNTEAFFGQGTRLTVV.

This chain connects TRBV12-3 or TRBV12-4 to TRBJ2-2; 7 bases match TRBD2. This CDR3 contains 14 residues. Losses at the gene ends were 10 bases for V and 5 bases for J; bases not matched to a gene: 10. Here the CDR3 reads CATKKLASTGELFF. DNA for the CDR3: TGTGCCACCAAAAAACTAGCGAGTACCGGGGAGCTGTTTTTT.

This clonotype came up a few times. The rearrangement links TRBV6-5 to TRBJ2-2; 7 bases match TRBD2. From germline, CDR1 is MNHEY and CDR2 SVGAGI. The CDR3 runs 17 residues. The trim removed 1 base at V and 2 bases at J, leaving 7 bases unmatched. As DNA, the CDR3 is TGTGCCAGCAGTTACTTCCGGGACTACCTAAACACCGGGGAGCTGTTTTTT. It specifies CASSYFRDYLNTGELFF.

The rearrangement uses TRBV6-1 and TRBJ2-3; 8 nucleotides align to TRBD1. There are 15 residues in the CDR3. Unmatched junction bases numbered 5, after V lost 6 bases and J lost 0 bases. The germline V gene encodes CDR1 MNHNS and CDR2 SASEGT. The CDR3 sequence: CASSRDRMSTDTQYF. The CDR3 DNA sequence: TGTGCCAGCAGCAGGGACAGGATGAGCACAGATACGCAGTATTTT.

The V gene is TRBV29-1, the J gene TRBJ1-1, with TRBD1 matching 8 bases. Trimming at V came to 7 bases and at J to 6 bases, leaving 7 bases not matched to a gene. Germline V gene sequence: CDR1 SQVTM, CDR2 ANQGSEA. CDR3 length: 12 residues. The CDR3 loop reads CSAVQGVPEAFF. The CDR3 bases are TGCAGCGCCGTACAGGGGGTTCCTGAAGCTTTCTTT.

This clonotype was counted a few times. V gene TRBV20-1 combines with J gene TRBJ1-6; tentative D call: TRBD1 (6 bases). Germline CDR1 is DFQATT and CDR2 is SNEGSKA (reference sequence). The CDR3 length is 15 residues. V lost 3 bases and J lost 6, with 15 bases in between. The CDR3 DNA sequence: TGCAGTGCTAGCCCTGCCAGGACAGTTAATTCACCCCTCCACTTT. Translation gives CSASPARTVNSPLHF.

The chain carries TRBV7-6 and TRBJ1-4, with 8 bases matching TRBD1. The J segment lost 6 bases and the V segment lost 1 base, leaving 4 bases of the junction unmatched. CDR1 is SGHVS, CDR2 FNYEAQ, per germline. This CDR3 is built from 15 residues. The CDR3 sequence: CASSLVGQGYEKLFF. As DNA, the CDR3 is TGTGCCAGCAGCTTAGTCGGACAGGGCTATGAAAAACTGTTTTTT.

This clonotype was seen a few times. The chain uses TRBV12-3 or TRBV12-4 and TRBJ2-4, with 7 bases that match TRBD2. The V segment lost 2 bases and the J segment 0 bases; nucleotides outside the gene matches: 10. The CDR3 totals 18 residues. CDR3: CASSLKSGEGLAKNIQYF. The CDR3 DNA sequence: TGTGCCAGCAGTTTAAAATCTGGGGAGGGTCTAGCCAAAAACATTCAGTACTTC.

The rearrangement uses TRBV2 and TRBJ2-5, with TRBD1 identical over 7 bases. The CDR3 length is 13 residues. CDR1 SNHLY and CDR2 FYNNEI come from the germline V gene. The V segment lost 4 bases and the J segment 5 bases; nucleotides outside the gene matches: 4. Here the CDR3 reads CASSGTGPETQYF. CDR3 bases: TGTGCCAGCAGTGGGACAGGTCCGGAGACCCAGTACTTC. The full variable domain, rest sourced from reference TRBV2 and TRBJ2-5, is EPEVTQTPSHQVTQMGQEVILRCVPISNHLYFYWYRQILGQKVEFLVSFYNNEISEKSEIFDDQFSVERPDGSNFTLKIRSTKLEDSAMYFCASSGTGPETQYFGPGTRLLVL.

The V and J genes are TRBV24-1 and TRBJ1-3; D uncertain. The length of the CDR3 is 14 residues. Germline CDR1 and CDR2: KGHDR and SFDVKD. Trimming removed 1 base at V and 5 bases at J, with 8 bases between. The CDR3 sequence: CATSDFGRRNTIYF. As DNA, the CDR3 is TGTGCCACCAGTGATTTCGGCAGACGAAACACCATATATTTT.

The CDR3 sequence: CASSLVGGPQETQYF. In nucleotides, the CDR3 is TGTGCCAGCAGCTTAGTTGGCGGACCCCAAGAGACCCAGTACTTC. The V call is TRBV7-8, the J call TRBJ2-5; D remains ambiguous. V lost 1 base and J lost 1, with 10 bases in between. The CDR3 is 15 amino acids. Per the germline V gene, CDR1 is SGHVS and CDR2 is FQNEAQ.

The sample holds a few counts of this clonotype. The CDR3 DNA reads TGCGCCAGCAGCCAAGCGTACGGGTTCATCCAAGAGACCCAGTACTTC. It codes for CASSQAYGFIQETQYF. The V and J genes are TRBV4-3 and TRBJ2-5; D gene uncertain. V was shortened by 1 base and J by 1 base, with 13 bases between the two germline ends. This CDR3 spans 16 amino acids. Germline CDR1 and CDR2: LGHNA and YSLEER.

This chain links TRBV7-9 with TRBJ1-5, with D maybe TRBD1 (5 bases). Germline V gene sequence: CDR1 SEHNR, CDR2 FQNEAQ (reference sequence). This CDR3 has 14 residues. The V end lost 6 bases, the J end lost 3 bases, and 12 bases lay between the germline ends. The CDR3 protein is CASSDSLINQPQHF. The CDR3 bases are TGTGCCAGCAGTGACAGTCTGATCAATCAGCCCCAGCATTTT.

This clonotype was seen a handful of times. The chain employs TRBV11-2 and TRBJ2-3; D uncertain. V shed 3 bases and J shed 0 bases, with 10 bases lying between them. This CDR3 contains 15 residues. Germline V gives CDR1 SGHAT, CDR2 FQNNGV. The CDR3, as DNA: TGTGCCAGCAGCTTGTGGGCCCTAAGCACAGATACGCAGTATTTT. Residues: CASSLWALSTDTQYF.

The chain couples TRBV29-1 to TRBJ2-6; 7 bases map to TRBD1. Per the germline V gene, CDR1 is SQVTM and CDR2 is ANQGSEA. V was clipped by 7 bases and J by 0 bases; unmatched bases: 6. The CDR3 is 15 residues long. CDR3 loop: CSAADRDSGANVLTF. In nucleotides, the CDR3 is TGCAGCGCAGCCGACAGGGACTCTGGGGCCAACGTCCTGACTTTC.

This clonotype was seen more than once but under ten times. The V gene is TRBV29-1, the J gene TRBJ1-1, with TRBD1 as a possible D gene (5 bases). This CDR3 has 13 amino acids. Germline V gene lookup returns CDR1 SQVTM and CDR2 ANQGSEA. The V end was cut by 6 bases, the J end by 0 bases, with 11 bases between. CDR3 bases: TGCAGCGTCCTGGACACCATGAACACTGAAGCTTTCTTT. Protein: CSVLDTMNTEAFF.

This clonotype was picked up a small number of times. V gene TRBV20-1 combines with J gene TRBJ2-7, with TRBD1 matching over 8 bases. After removal of 4 bases from V and 9 bases from J, the junction contained 2 bases not matched to a gene. The CDR3 is made up of 10 amino acids. The germline CDR1 and CDR2 sequences are DFQATT and SNEGSKA (reference sequence). CDR3 protein: CSATQGAQYF. The CDR3 DNA reads as TGCAGTGCTACCCAGGGGGCGCAGTACTTC.

The chain combines TRBV18 with TRBJ1-2; D gene ambiguous. Germline CDR1 and CDR2: KGHSH and LQKENI. This CDR3 is built from 13 residues. Deletions cut 7 bases from V and 8 bases from J, with 17 bases between. This CDR3 is CASLTGVDYGYTF. Here the CDR3 DNA reads TGTGCCAGCTTGACCGGAGTGGATTACGGCTACACCTTC.